These 6 T cell receptor beta chains were all obtained from the same sample, sequenced in a study of PD-1 blockade in classical Hodgkin lymphoma. Indicated time point: cycle 4 day 1 (C4D1), after more than five weeks of nivolumab. All patients experienced relapse after autologous stem cell transplantation, and brentuximab vedotin exposure was variable. The assay was immunoSEQ multiplex PCR, and TCRdb's table has in-frame clones only and misses some. The sample has over 50,000 clones; roughly 85% are singletons. Sequencing was performed on peripheral blood mononuclear cells (PBMCs), taken before the fourth cycle of nivolumab. These receptors came from a human donor with classical Hodgkin lymphoma.

The gene calls are TRBV7-9 and TRBJ1-1; 8 bases are shared with TRBD1. In germline, CDR1 is SEHNR, CDR2 FQNEAQ (reference sequence). CDR3 length equals 14 residues. With V trimmed by 4 bases and J by 5 bases, 6 bases remained unmatched. The CDR3 sequence is CASSSRTGWTEAFF. As DNA, the CDR3 is TGTGCCAGCAGCTCTCGGACAGGGTGGACTGAAGCTTTCTTT.

V and J are TRBV10-3 and TRBJ2-5, with D possibly being TRBD1 (5 bases). There are 13 residues in the CDR3. V lost 2 bases to trimming and J lost 5 bases, with 9 bases between them. Germline-derived CDR1 and CDR2 are ENHRY and SYGVKD. The CDR3 sequence: CAISELGPETQYF. DNA of the CDR3: TGTGCCATCAGTGAGCTGGGGCCGGAGACCCAGTACTTC.

To note about this clone: Additional DNA sequences in this sample encode the identical CDR3. The chain carries TRBV27 and TRBJ2-2; D gene unclear. V was trimmed by 1 base and J by 5 bases, leaving 5 bases between them. Germline V gene sequence: CDR1 MNHEY, CDR2 SMNVEV (reference sequence). The CDR3 is 13 residues long. CDR3 in DNA: TGTGCCAGCAGTTTATGGGGTACCGGGGAGCTGTTTTTT. Residues: CASSLWGTGELFF.

The chain carries TRBV2 and TRBJ2-1; D is ambiguous. This CDR3 contains 13 residues. V was shortened by 3 bases and J by 5 bases, with 8 bases between the two germline ends. Germline values: CDR1 SNHLY, CDR2 FYNNEI. Written as DNA, the CDR3 is TGTGCCAGCAGTGAGATTGAGAACAATGAGCAGTTCTTC. Translated: CASSEIENNEQFF.

DNA for the CDR3: TGTGCCAGCAGTTACGGAGAAGGCGGGGCTCCCTATGGCTACACCTTC. It specifies CASSYGEGGAPYGYTF. The chain couples TRBV6-6 to TRBJ1-2, with D maybe TRBD1 (5 bases). Deletions cut 2 bases from V and 4 bases from J, with 17 bases between. The CDR3 is 16 amino acids. Germline loops: CDR1 MNHNY, CDR2 SVGAGI (reference sequence).

This chain joins TRBV9 and TRBJ2-5; 7 bases are shared with TRBD1. CDR1 and CDR2 (germline): SGDLS, YYNGEE. Losses at the gene ends were 4 bases for V and 7 bases for J; bases not matched to a gene: 13. The CDR3 spans 15 residues. The CDR3 sequence: CASSPRTGRSGTQYF. The CDR3 nucleotides read TGTGCCAGCAGCCCCCGGACAGGCCGAAGTGGGACCCAGTACTTC. Based on the CDR3 plus reference TRBV9 and TRBJ2-5, the full variable domain is DSGVTQTPKHLITATGQRVTLRCSPRSGDLSVYWYQQSLDQGLQFLIQYYNGEERAKGNILERFSAQQFPDLHSELNLSSLELGDSALYFCASSPRTGRSGTQYFGPGTRLLVL.